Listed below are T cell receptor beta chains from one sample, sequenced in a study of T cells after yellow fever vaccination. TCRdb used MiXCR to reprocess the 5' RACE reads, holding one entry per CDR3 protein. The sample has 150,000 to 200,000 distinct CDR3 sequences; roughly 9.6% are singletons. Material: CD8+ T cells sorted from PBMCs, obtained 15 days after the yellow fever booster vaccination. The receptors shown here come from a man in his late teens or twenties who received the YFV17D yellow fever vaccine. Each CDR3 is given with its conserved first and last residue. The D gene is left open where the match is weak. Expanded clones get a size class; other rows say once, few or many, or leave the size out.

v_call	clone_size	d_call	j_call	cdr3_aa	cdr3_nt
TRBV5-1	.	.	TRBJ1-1	CASSPFLRENTEAFF	TGCGCCAGCAGTCCTTTTCTGAGGGAAAACACTGAAGCTTTCTTT
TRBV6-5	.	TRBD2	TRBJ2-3	CATQPAGGLEDTQYF	TGTGCCACCCAACCAGCGGGGGGGCTTGAGGATACGCAGTATTTT
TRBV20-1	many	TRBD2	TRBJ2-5	CSARDGGAGGMETQYF	TGCAGTGCTAGAGATGGAGGAGCGGGGGGAATGGAGACCCAGTACTTC
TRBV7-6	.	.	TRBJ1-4	CASSLNTGEEKLFF	TGTGCCAGCAGCTTAAATACCGGGGAGGAAAAACTGTTTTTT
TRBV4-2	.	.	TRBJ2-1	CASSQVIPGSWGEQFF	TGTGCCAGCAGCCAAGTAATACCGGGGTCTTGGGGAGAGCAGTTCTTC
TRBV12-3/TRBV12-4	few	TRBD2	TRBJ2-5	CASSLGRLATLQETQYF	TGTGCCAGCAGTTTAGGGAGACTAGCGACGCTCCAAGAGACCCAGTACTTC
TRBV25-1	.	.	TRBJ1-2	CASSEGGGSTF	TGTGCCAGCAGTGAGGGGGGGGGTAGCACCTTC
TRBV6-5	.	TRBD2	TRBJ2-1	CASSYSRAGGPNEQFF	TGTGCCAGCAGTTACTCCCGCGCGGGGGGTCCAAATGAGCAGTTCTTC
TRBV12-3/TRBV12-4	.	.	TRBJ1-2	CASSPRQVHYGYTF	TGTGCCAGCAGCCCCCGGCAGGTCCACTATGGCTACACCTTC
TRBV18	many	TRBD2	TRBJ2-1	CASSPPYSGTYNEQFF	TGTGCCAGCTCACCACCGTACAGCGGGACCTACAATGAGCAGTTCTTC
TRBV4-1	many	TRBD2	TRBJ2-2	CASTPGRGGPNTGELFF	TGCGCCAGCACCCCAGGCCGGGGGGGGCCTAACACCGGGGAGCTGTTTTTT
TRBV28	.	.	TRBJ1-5	CASTPEASNQPQHF	TGTGCCAGCACCCCGGAGGCGTCCAATCAGCCCCAGCATTTT
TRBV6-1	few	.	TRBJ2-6	CASSARGTGANVLTF	TGTGCCAGCAGTGCAAGGGGAACTGGGGCCAACGTCCTGACTTTC
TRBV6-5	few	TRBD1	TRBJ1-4	CASSYSQGVELFF	TGTGCCAGCAGTTACTCTCAGGGGGTAGAACTGTTTTTT
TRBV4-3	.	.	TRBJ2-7	CASSQVRGVYEQYF	TGCGCCAGCAGCCAAGTTAGAGGGGTCTACGAGCAGTACTTC